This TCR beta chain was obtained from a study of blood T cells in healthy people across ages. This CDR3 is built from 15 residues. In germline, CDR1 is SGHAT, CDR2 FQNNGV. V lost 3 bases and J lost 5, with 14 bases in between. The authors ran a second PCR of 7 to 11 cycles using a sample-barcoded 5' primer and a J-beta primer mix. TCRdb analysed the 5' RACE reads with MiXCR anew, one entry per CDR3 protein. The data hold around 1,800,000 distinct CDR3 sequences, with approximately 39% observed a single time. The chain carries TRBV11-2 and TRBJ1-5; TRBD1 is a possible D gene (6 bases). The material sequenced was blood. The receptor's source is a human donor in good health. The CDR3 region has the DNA TGTGCCAGCAGCTTTAGTACAGGGTCTGATCAGCCCCAGCATTTT. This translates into CASSFSTGSDQPQHF.